This TCR beta chain was found in a study of blood T cell repertoires in COVID-19. Looking at the study overall: Sample material is recorded as cDNA or gDNA derived from T cells, B-cell-depleted T cells, or PBMCs.

The CDR3 runs 14 residues. Trimming took 7 bases from V and 4 from J; bases not matched to a gene: 5. Germline CDR1 MNHEY, CDR2 SMNVEV (reference sequence). In the study's own analysis: Quantification of nucleated cells was approximated via reference gene primer amplification. Profiled with immunoSEQ multiplex PCR; TCRdb holds only in-frame clones, not every one. V, J and clone size are taken as reported in that table, and D and trimming were inferred from the DNA itself. The data show some 73,000 clones, 85% seen once. Input material: peripheral blood. The rearrangement links TRBV27 to TRBJ2-2, with 8 bases lining up with TRBD2. The receptor was isolated from a woman older than 75 with active or convalescent COVID-19. The CDR3 protein is CASTRRGGTGELFF. CDR3 DNA sequence: TGTGCCAGCACCCGACGGGGGGGCACCGGGGAGCTGTTTTTT.